The rows below give T cell receptor beta chains drawn from one sample of a study of blood T cell repertoires in COVID-19. Only in-frame clones appear in the TCRdb table, and some are missing; sequencing was by immunoSEQ multiplex PCR. The profile shows approximately 37,000 clones, around 87% of them singletons. Sequenced material: peripheral blood. These receptors all come from a man at least 80 years old with active COVID-19. Each CDR3 is given with its conserved first and last residue. D genes are given only for firm matches. Clone size is stated in some rows and not others, as once, few, many or a class when expanded.

NA,TRBV7-2,TRBJ2-2,TRBD1,CASRGTGGADTGELFF,TGTGCCAGCAGAGGAACAGGGGGCGCGGACACCGGGGAGCTGTTTTTT
NA,TRBV10-2,TRBJ2-6,TRBD1,CASLATGAGANVLTF,TGCGCCAGCTTAGCGACAGGGGCTGGGGCCAACGTCCTGACTTTC
NA,TRBV2,TRBJ2-5,NA,CASSARYQETQYF,TGTGCCAGCAGTGCCCGGTACCAAGAGACCCAGTACTTC
once,TRBV28,TRBJ2-7,NA,CASWANGAYEQYF,TGTGCCAGCTGGGCCAACGGGGCCTACGAGCAGTACTTC
NA,TRBV27,TRBJ2-7,TRBD2,CASSTLGLAGVGYEQYF,TGTGCCAGCAGTACCCTGGGACTAGCGGGAGTTGGGTACGAGCAGTACTTC
NA,TRBV21-1,TRBJ1-3,NA,CASSPSVPLRGNTIYF,TGTGCCAGCAGCCCTTCGGTGCCCTTACGAGGAAACACCATATATTTT
NA,TRBV27,TRBJ2-1,TRBD2,CASSLSGTSGINEQFF,TGTGCCAGCAGTTTATCCGGGACTAGCGGGATCAATGAGCAGTTCTTC
NA,TRBV7-8,TRBJ2-1,NA,CASSFRDFDYNEQFF,TGTGCCAGCAGTTTTAGGGACTTCGACTACAATGAGCAGTTCTTC
NA,TRBV7-9,TRBJ2-5,NA,CASSLGMTALEIQYF,TGTGCCAGCAGCTTAGGTATGACGGCTCTGGAGATCCAGTACTTC
NA,TRBV29-1,TRBJ2-7,TRBD1,CSVAGTVEQYF,TGCAGCGTTGCCGGGACAGTCGAGCAGTACTTC
NA,TRBV10-1,TRBJ2-1,TRBD1,CASSDWDRGPGNEQFF,TGCGCCAGCAGTGATTGGGACAGGGGTCCCGGGAATGAGCAGTTCTTC
NA,TRBV7-9,TRBJ1-6,NA,CASSRGWEPLHF,TGTGCCAGCAGCCGCGGCTGGGAGCCCCTCCACTTT
NA,TRBV9,TRBJ1-6,NA,CASSVAGGVGSPLHF,TGTGCCAGCAGCGTAGCTGGGGGGGTTGGATCACCCCTCCACTTT
few,TRBV4-3,TRBJ2-5,TRBD2,CASSQGPLADQETQYF,TGCGCCAGCAGCCAAGGGCCCCTAGCGGACCAAGAGACCCAGTACTTC
NA,TRBV29-1,TRBJ2-2,NA,CSVQGLLAGELFF,TGCAGCGTGCAGGGACTCCTCGCCGGGGAGCTGTTTTTT
NA,TRBV5-1,TRBJ2-7,TRBD2,CASSTTSGPGEQYF,TGCGCCAGCAGTACCACTAGCGGGCCCGGCGAGCAGTACTTC
NA,TRBV6-5,TRBJ1-4,NA,CASSGQREKLFF,TGTGCCAGCAGCGGACAAAGAGAAAAACTGTTTTTT
NA,TRBV19,TRBJ2-7,TRBD1,CASSGQGAHEQYF,TGTGCCAGTAGCGGACAGGGGGCCCACGAGCAGTACTTC
NA,TRBV30,TRBJ2-1,NA,CAWTGRANEQFF,TGTGCCTGGACTGGCAGGGCAAATGAGCAGTTCTTC